The text below deals with one T cell receptor beta chain. What it recognizes is unknown. The CD4+ fraction was divided into a CD45RA+ naive subset and a CD45RA-negative memory subset. The CDR3 spans 17 residues. V was trimmed by 0 bases and J by 7 bases, leaving 19 bases between them. Germline V CDR1 and CDR2: GTSNPN, SVGIG (reference sequence). The sample belongs to a study of shared clonotypes between healthy human individuals. The authors loaded 150 to 250 ng DNA, tens of thousands of T cell genomes, into sorted-subset replicate PCRs. Clones were read by immunoSEQ multiplex PCR, and TCRdb kept only the in-frame ones, dropping some. The sample lists 850,000 to 1,200,000 clones, approximately 72% occurring once. Study results and caveats: Sampling was confined to blood; repertoires within tissues likely differ. Rarefaction showed sorted-subset sequencing was incomplete despite large depth.

Sequenced material: memory CD4+ T cells sorted from blood. Subset meaning: CD45RA-negative fraction. This clonotype originated in a young man in good health. This sequence joins TRBV30 and TRBJ1-6, with unresolved D. Here the CDR3 DNA reads TGTGCCTGGAGTGTACACCGGACTCTACTCCCCAATTCACCCCTCCACTTT. It translates to CAWSVHRTLLPNSPLHF.